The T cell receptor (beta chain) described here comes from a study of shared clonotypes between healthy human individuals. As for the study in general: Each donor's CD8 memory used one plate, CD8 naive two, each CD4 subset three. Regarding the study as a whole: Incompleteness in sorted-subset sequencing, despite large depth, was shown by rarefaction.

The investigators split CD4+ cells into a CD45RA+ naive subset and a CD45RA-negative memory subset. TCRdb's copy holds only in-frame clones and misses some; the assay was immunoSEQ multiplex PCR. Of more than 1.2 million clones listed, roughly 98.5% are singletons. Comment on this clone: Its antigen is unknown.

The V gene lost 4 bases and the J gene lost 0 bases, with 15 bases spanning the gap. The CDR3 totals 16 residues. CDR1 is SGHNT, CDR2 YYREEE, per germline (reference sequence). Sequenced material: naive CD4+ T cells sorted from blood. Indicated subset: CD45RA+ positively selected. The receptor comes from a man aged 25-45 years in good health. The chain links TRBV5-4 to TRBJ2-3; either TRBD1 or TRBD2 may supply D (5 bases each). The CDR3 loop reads CASSPARGPSTDTQYF. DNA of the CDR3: TGTGCCAGCAGCCCGGCCCGGGGACCGAGCACAGATACGCAGTATTTT.